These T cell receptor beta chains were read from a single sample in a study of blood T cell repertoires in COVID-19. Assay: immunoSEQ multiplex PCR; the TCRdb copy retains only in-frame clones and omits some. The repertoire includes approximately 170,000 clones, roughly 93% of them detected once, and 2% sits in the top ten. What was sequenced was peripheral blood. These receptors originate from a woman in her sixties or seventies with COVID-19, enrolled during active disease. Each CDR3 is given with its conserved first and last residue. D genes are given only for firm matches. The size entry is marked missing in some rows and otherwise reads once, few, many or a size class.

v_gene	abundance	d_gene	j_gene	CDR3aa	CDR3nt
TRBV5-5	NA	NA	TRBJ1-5	CASSYKADFSDSNQPQHF	TGTGCCAGCAGCTATAAAGCGGACTTCTCGGATAGCAATCAGCCCCAGCATTTT
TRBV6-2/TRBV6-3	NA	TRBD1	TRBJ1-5	CASSYGWTGISNQPQHF	TGTGCCAGCAGTTACGGTTGGACAGGGATTAGCAATCAGCCCCAGCATTTT
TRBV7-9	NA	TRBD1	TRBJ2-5	CASSSSGTGAKETQYF	TGTGCCAGCAGCTCGTCCGGGACAGGGGCGAAAGAGACCCAGTACTTC
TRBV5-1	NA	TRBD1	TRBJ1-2	CASSFGTGTNYGYTF	TGCGCCAGCAGCTTCGGGACAGGGACTAACTATGGCTACACCTTC
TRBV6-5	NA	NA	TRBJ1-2	CASSYSRSGVYGYTF	TGTGCCAGCAGTTACTCGAGATCCGGGGTGTATGGCTACACCTTC
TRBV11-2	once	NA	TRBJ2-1	CASSLDRDNEQFF	TGTGCCAGCAGCTTGGACAGAGACAATGAGCAGTTCTTC
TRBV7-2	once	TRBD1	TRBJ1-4	CASSPTGGGEKLFF	TGTGCCAGCAGCCCGACAGGGGGCGGCGAAAAACTGTTTTTT
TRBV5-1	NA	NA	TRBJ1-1	CASSLDGQGWDTEAFF	TGCGCCAGCAGCTTGGACGGGCAGGGATGGGACACTGAAGCTTTCTTT
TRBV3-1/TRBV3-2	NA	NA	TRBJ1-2	CASSLNQGPYGYTF	TGTGCCAGCAGCCTAAATCAGGGCCCCTATGGCTACACCTTC
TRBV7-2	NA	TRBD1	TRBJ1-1	CASSPDRENTEAFF	TGTGCCAGCAGCCCGGACAGGGAGAACACTGAAGCTTTCTTT
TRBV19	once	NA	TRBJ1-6	CASSTPGGVGSYNSPLHF	TGTGCCAGTAGTACCCCCGGAGGGGTAGGATCCTATAATTCACCCCTCCACTTT
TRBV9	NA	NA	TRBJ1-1	CASSVLEGAEAFF	TGTGCCAGCAGCGTACTTGAGGGGGCTGAAGCTTTCTTT
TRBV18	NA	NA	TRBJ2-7	CASSPPELYEQYF	TGTGCCAGCTCACCACCCGAGCTCTACGAGCAGTACTTC
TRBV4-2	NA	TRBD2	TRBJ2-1	CASSQTALAGEHPLYTEQFF	TGTGCCAGCAGCCAGACGGCGCTAGCGGGGGAACACCCCCTATACACTGAGCAGTTCTTC
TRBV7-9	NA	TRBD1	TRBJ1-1	CASSKGTANTEAFF	TGTGCCAGCAGTAAGGGGACAGCAAACACTGAAGCTTTCTTT
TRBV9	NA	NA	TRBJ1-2	CASSAHAGGYGYTF	TGTGCCAGCAGCGCCCACGCGGGGGGCTATGGCTACACCTTC
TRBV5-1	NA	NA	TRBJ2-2	CASNPQGTGELFF	TGCGCCAGCAATCCCCAGGGGACCGGGGAGCTGTTTTTT
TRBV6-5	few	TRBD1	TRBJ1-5	CASTGQGESQPQHF	TGTGCCAGCACGGGACAGGGGGAGAGTCAGCCCCAGCATTTT
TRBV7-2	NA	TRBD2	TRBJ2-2	CASSRTSGGAGTGELFF	TGTGCCAGCAGTCGGACTAGCGGGGGGGCAGGCACCGGGGAGCTGTTTTTT
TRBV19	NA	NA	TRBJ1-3	CASSIGGYSGNTIYF	TGTGCCAGTAGTATAGGAGGGTACTCTGGAAACACCATATATTTT
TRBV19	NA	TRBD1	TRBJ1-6	CASNSPGWDREEIAYNSPLHF	TGTGCCAGTAACTCCCCCGGCTGGGACAGGGAGGAAATAGCCTATAATTCACCCCTCCACTTT
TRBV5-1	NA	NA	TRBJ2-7	CASSLEVGVYEQYF	TGCGCCAGCAGCTTGGAGGTAGGAGTCTACGAGCAGTACTTC